Presented here are 7 T cell receptor beta chains from one specimen sequenced in a study of blood T cell repertoires in COVID-19. Using immunoSEQ multiplex PCR, the repertoire was profiled, and TCRdb retains in-frame clones only, with some absent. The data contain about 42,000 clones, around 84% of them singletons. Sequencing was done on a sample of peripheral blood. These receptors were collected from a human donor in a cohort sampled during active COVID-19.

This chain connects TRBV19 to TRBJ2-2, with no clear D. The CDR3 consists of 13 residues. The V end lost 5 bases, the J end lost 0 bases, and 4 bases lay between the germline ends. The germline CDR1 and CDR2 sequences are LNHDA and SQIVND (reference sequence). The CDR3 region has the DNA TGTGCCAGTAGTGTCTCGAACACCGGGGAGCTGTTTTTT. The encoded protein is CASSVSNTGELFF. The variable domain in full, completed from reference TRBV19 and TRBJ2-2, reads DGGITQSPKYLFRKEGQNVTLSCEQNLNHDAMYWYRQDPGQGLRLIYYSQIVNDFQKGDIAEGYSVSREKKESFPLTVTSAQKNPTAFYLCASSVSNTGELFFGEGSRLTVL.

The DNA for the CDR3 is TGTGCCAGCAGCGCCACACATGGGCCAGAGACCCAGTACTTC. Translation gives CASSATHGPETQYF. The genes are TRBV7-9 and TRBJ2-5; no reliable D call. Germline loops: CDR1 SEHNR, CDR2 FQNEAQ (reference sequence). This CDR3 is 14 amino acids long. The V and J ends lost 5 bases and 4 bases respectively, with 14 bases between them.

This rearrangement joins TRBV6-4 to TRBJ2-1; 11 bases fit TRBD2. CDR1 is MRHNA and CDR2 is SNTAGT in the germline V gene. Losses at the gene ends were 2 bases for V and 7 bases for J; bases not matched to a gene: 4. The CDR3 has 15 residues. Written as DNA, the CDR3 is TGTGCCAGCAGTGACGTAGCGGGGGGGGTTAATGAGCAGTTCTTC. Translation gives CASSDVAGGVNEQFF.

J is TRBJ2-3 and V is TRBV5-6; TRBD2 aligns across 7 bases. V shed 2 bases and J 2 bases; nucleotides not matched to a gene: 2. The length of the CDR3 is 14 residues. Per germline, CDR1 SGHDT and CDR2 YYEEEE. In DNA form, the CDR3 reads TGTGCCAGCAGCTTTAGCGGGCACACAGATACGCAGTATTTT. Translated: CASSFSGHTDTQYF.

The chain recombines TRBV6-5 with TRBJ2-7; 7 bases match TRBD1. This CDR3 has 15 amino acids. The V gene end was trimmed by 0 bases and the J gene end by 2 bases; junction bases not matched to a gene: 4. The germline gives CDR1 MNHEY, CDR2 SVGAGI. The CDR3 nucleotides are TGTGCCAGCAGTTACTCGTTAGACAGGGCCTACGAGCAGTACTTC. Amino acid sequence: CASSYSLDRAYEQYF.

The V call is TRBV3-1 (or the pseudogene TRBV3-2), the J call TRBJ1-1, with D possibly TRBD1 on 5 matching bases. Germline-derived CDR1 and CDR2 are LGHDT and YNNKEL (reference sequence). Trimming shortened V by 1 base and J by 0 bases, and 15 bases separated the two germline ends. This CDR3 has 17 amino acids. This CDR3 reads CASSQVHGGVVNTEAFF. The CDR3 DNA reads TGTGCCAGCAGCCAAGTCCATGGAGGGGTCGTGAACACTGAAGCTTTCTTT.

The chain carries TRBV2 and TRBJ2-5, with 7 bases lining up with TRBD2. The J segment lost 0 bases and the V segment lost 7 bases, leaving 2 bases of the junction unmatched. The length of the CDR3 is 13 residues. Germline CDR1 and CDR2: SNHLY and FYNNEI. The CDR3 nucleotides read TGTGCCAGCAAGGGGACTAACCAAGAGACCCAGTACTTC. It translates to CASKGTNQETQYF.